The 32 T cell receptor beta chains listed next were all sequenced from one sample in a study of T-cell reconstitution after alpha-beta-depleted transplantation in children (dated by TCRdb to 2015 to 2016). This specimen's treatment or condition label, interpreted: allogeneic hematopoietic cell transplantation with graft depleted of TCRalphabeta T cells and CD19 B cells. The receptor library was made with PCR. This sample was sequenced with an Illumina HiSeq 2500. TCR library preparation used molecular barcoding, with unique molecular identifiers applied to normalize quantification of the TCRbeta repertoire. The public reads were quality trimmed at Q25 with fastp and then assembled into clones with MiXCR by TCRdb, keeping productive beta chains. Each entry is one CDR3 protein sequence, shown with its most common DNA and genes. The sample contains approximately 650,000 distinct CDR3 sequences, under 15% of them found a single time. The ten largest account for roughly 0.77% of the sample.

The specimen was PBMCs, collected before TCRalphabeta/CD19-depleted stem cell transplant. The source is a girl under 10 years old with congenital amegakaryocytic thrombocytopenia, due to receive a stem cell transplant.

This clonotype came up a few times. The CDR3 DNA reads TGTGCCAGCAGCTCTCCCCCGACGCACCCGACCCTCGACAGACCAAGCGGGAGCTACAATGAGCAGTTCTTC. Amino acid sequence: CASSSPPTHPTLDRPSGSYNEQFF. V usage is TRBV7-1 and J usage is TRBJ2-1, with TRBD2 identical over 8 bases. TRBV7-1 has ORF status, its function being uncertain. This CDR3 contains 24 residues. The V gene end was trimmed by 3 bases and the J gene end by 3 bases; junction bases not matched to a gene: 31.

This clonotype showed up many times. V and J are TRBV13 and TRBJ2-5; D is perhaps TRBD1 or TRBD2 (5 bases each). CDR3 size: 16 residues. Trimming removed 5 bases at V and 0 bases at J, with 16 bases between. Germline V gene sequence: CDR1 PRHDT, CDR2 FYEKMQ (reference sequence). The CDR3 loop is CASSLTGTSNQETQYF. The CDR3 DNA reads as TGTGCCAGCAGCCTCACCGGGACGTCAAACCAAGAGACCCAGTACTTC.

This chain uses TRBV20-1 with TRBJ2-1, with 9 bases aligning to TRBD2. CDR1 and CDR2 (germline): DFQATT, SNEGSKA (reference sequence). The CDR3 sequence is 16 residues long. V shed 3 bases, J shed 7 bases, and the junction held 13 bases outside the gene matches. The CDR3 sequence: CSARDLAGARTNEQFF. CDR3 coding DNA: TGCAGTGCTAGGGACTTAGCGGGAGCCCGGACAAATGAGCAGTTCTTC.

This clonotype was found many times. The V call is TRBV29-1, the J call TRBJ1-5, with TRBD1 as a possible D gene (5 bases). Germline CDR1 SQVTM, CDR2 ANQGSEA. This CDR3 has 13 amino acids. V was pared by 3 bases and J by 9 bases, with 15 bases between. CDR3: CSVEGQAEGPQHF. In nucleotides, the CDR3 is TGCAGCGTTGAGGGGCAGGCCGAAGGGCCCCAGCATTTT.

In its sample, this clonotype was seen many times. The chain has TRBV5-1 and TRBJ2-3, with TRBD1 matching over 7 bases. Germline trimming cut 7 bases from V and 1 base from J; bases unmatched to any gene: 0. CDR1 is SGHRS, CDR2 YFSETQ, per germline. CDR3 size: 12 residues. The chain's CDR3 is CASGQGTDTQYF. Here the CDR3 DNA reads TGCGCCAGCGGACAGGGCACAGATACGCAGTATTTT.

This clonotype was counted between two and nine times. CDR3 sequence (DNA): TGTGCCAGCAGTGACCCAACTGCAACAGGAGCGGATGGCTACACCTTC. Protein product: CASSDPTATGADGYTF. The chain recombines TRBV2 with TRBJ1-2; weak D call: TRBD1 (5 bases). The V gene lost 3 bases and the J gene lost 6 bases, with 20 bases spanning the gap. Germline V gene lookup returns CDR1 SNHLY and CDR2 FYNNEI. This CDR3 spans 16 amino acids.

There are many counts of this clonotype. The chain links TRBV12-3 or TRBV12-4 to TRBJ2-7, with D perhaps matching TRBD2 (6 bases). The germline V and J ends were trimmed by 5 bases and 6 bases, with 14 bases remaining between them. The CDR3 spans 13 residues. CDR3 protein: CASSPGTFSEQYF. The DNA of the CDR3 is TGTGCCAGCAGTCCCGGGACTTTTTCCGAGCAGTACTTC.

At least ten counts were recorded for this clonotype. CDR3 sequence (DNA): TGCAGTGCTACCGCGACAGGGACTCAGCCCCAGCATTTT. It yields the protein CSATATGTQPQHF. This chain uses TRBV20-1 with TRBJ1-5; 7 bases are shared with TRBD1. The V and J ends lost 4 bases and 6 bases, in that order; junction bases with no gene match: 6. The CDR3 covers 13 residues. Looked up from germline, CDR1 is DFQATT and CDR2 is SNEGSKA (reference sequence).

DNA of the CDR3: TGTGCCAGCAGCCAACCCGGAGGGGGGCGGGTCACAGATACGCAGTATTTT. Amino acids: CASSQPGGGRVTDTQYF. The chain recombines TRBV7-9 with TRBJ2-3; either TRBD1 or TRBD2 may fit D (6 bases each). The germline CDR1 and CDR2 sequences are SEHNR and FQNEAQ (reference sequence). V was pared by 5 bases and J by 2 bases, with 20 bases between. The CDR3 contains 17 residues.

This clonotype has only a few counts. The rearrangement links TRBV27 to TRBJ1-5; the D gene is possibly TRBD1 (6 bases). CDR3 size: 16 residues. Trimming stripped 1 base from V and 11 bases from J, with 21 bases between. Germline V gene lookup returns CDR1 MNHEY and CDR2 SMNVEV (reference sequence). CDR3 sequence: CASSLLSPTGSSAQHF. CDR3 coding DNA: TGTGCCAGCAGTTTATTATCACCAACAGGGTCCTCGGCCCAGCATTTT.

The chain combines TRBV20-1 with TRBJ2-1, with D possibly being TRBD2 (6 bases). The CDR3 loop spans 15 amino acids. In germline, CDR1 is DFQATT, CDR2 SNEGSKA (reference sequence). The V gene lost 6 bases and the J gene lost 0 bases, with 15 bases spanning the gap. CDR3 nucleotide sequence: TGCAGTGCCAACCCGGGGAGGAGCTCCTACAATGAGCAGTTCTTC. It is translated as CSANPGRSSYNEQFF.

Only a few counts were recorded for this clonotype. The chain joins TRBV18 to TRBJ2-2; no definite D call. CDR1 and CDR2 from the germline V gene are KGHSH and LQKENI. This CDR3 has 14 residues. The germline V and J ends were trimmed by 0 bases and 5 bases, with 7 bases remaining between them. The CDR3 DNA is TGTGCCAGCTCACCACCGTGGCAGACCGGGGAGCTGTTTTTT. It is translated as CASSPPWQTGELFF.

This clonotype was detected ten times or more. This chain links TRBV28 with TRBJ2-1; weak D call: TRBD1 (5 bases). The germline V and J ends were trimmed by 6 bases and 9 bases, with 15 bases remaining between them. The germline V gene has CDR1 MDHEN and CDR2 SYDVKM. This CDR3 has 13 residues. CDR3 region: CASRPTGRTEQFF. The CDR3, as DNA: TGTGCCAGCAGACCAACAGGAAGGACTGAGCAGTTCTTC.

This clonotype showed up many times. The chain employs TRBV5-1 and TRBJ2-3; tentative D call: TRBD2 (6 bases). Trimming took off 1 base at V and 0 bases at J, with 15 bases between the two ends. The germline gives CDR1 SGHRS, CDR2 YFSETQ. The CDR3 is made up of 17 amino acids. The CDR3, as DNA: TGCGCCAGCAGCTTGCGGGGGAGCCGTGGTAGCACAGATACGCAGTATTTT. Translating gives CASSLRGSRGSTDTQYF.

This clonotype was seen repeatedly, ten times or more. J is TRBJ2-2 and V is TRBV5-6, with D possibly TRBD2 on 5 matching bases. With 0 bases removed from V and 8 bases from J, the gap between germline ends came to 8 bases. Germline-derived CDR1 and CDR2 are SGHDT and YYEEEE. The CDR3 length is 13 residues. The CDR3 protein is CASSLVGVGELFF. The DNA for the CDR3 is TGTGCCAGCAGCTTGGTCGGGGTAGGGGAGCTGTTTTTT.

The sample holds a few counts of this clonotype. The chain links TRBV15 to TRBJ2-1, with D perhaps matching TRBD2 (6 bases). The CDR3 covers 18 residues. Trimming removed 0 bases from V and 4 bases from J, with 19 bases in between. Germline CDR1 and CDR2: LNHNV and YYDKDF (reference sequence). Here the CDR3 DNA reads TGTGCCACCAGCAGAGATCTACTTTATGGGGGGAAGTACAATGAGCAGTTCTTC. Translation: CATSRDLLYGGKYNEQFF.

The chain combines TRBV20-1 with TRBJ2-2; the D gene is possibly TRBD2 (5 bases). V was cut by 3 bases and J by 7 bases, with 15 bases left in between. Germline V gene lookup returns CDR1 DFQATT and CDR2 SNEGSKA (reference sequence). This CDR3 region has 14 residues. The chain's CDR3 is CSASGSPWDGELFF. CDR3 nucleotides: TGCAGTGCTAGTGGGAGCCCCTGGGACGGGGAGCTGTTTTTT.

The chain recombines TRBV12-3 or TRBV12-4 with TRBJ2-4, with 7 bases that match TRBD1. The CDR3 spans 16 residues. With V trimmed by 5 bases and J by 0 bases, 7 bases remained unmatched. The chain's CDR3 is CASSPDRAEAKNIQYF. CDR3 nucleotide sequence: TGTGCCAGCAGTCCCGACAGGGCTGAAGCCAAAAACATTCAGTACTTC.

This clonotype was seen once. A much larger clone differs by one base, so this may be a read error. The chain links TRBV28 to TRBJ1-1; D may be TRBD1 (6 bases). In germline, CDR1 is MDHEN, CDR2 SYDVKM. This CDR3 is built from 17 residues. The CDR3 DNA reads TGTGCCACCAGTCAACTAGACAGGTTGTTTGGGGACACTGAAGCTTTCTTT. It codes for CATSQLDRLFGDTEAFF.

This clonotype occurred a few times. The rearrangement uses TRBV4-1 and TRBJ2-5, with 7 nucleotides matching TRBD2. Germline assignment: CDR1 MGHRA and CDR2 YSYEKL. V dropped 6 bases and J dropped 5; count of bases not matched to a gene: 6. This CDR3 has 13 residues. The CDR3, as DNA: TGCGCCAGCAGGCTAACCGGGGGGGAGACCCAGTACTTC. Protein sequence: CASRLTGGETQYF.

V gene TRBV3-1 combines with J gene TRBJ2-5, with D perhaps assigned TRBD1 or TRBD2 (6 bases each). V dropped 4 bases and J dropped 5 bases, with 23 bases sitting between them. From germline, CDR1 is LGHDT and CDR2 YNNKEL (reference sequence). The CDR3 runs 17 residues. Written as DNA, the CDR3 is TGTGCCAGCAGCCCACTTCGGACGGGGGCGTGGGGGGAGACCCAGTACTTC. Translation: CASSPLRTGAWGETQYF.

This sequence joins TRBV11-2 and TRBJ2-7, with TRBD2 matching over 7 bases. V lost 1 base, J lost 0 bases, and 9 bases stayed unmatched. This CDR3 spans 17 amino acids. Germline CDR1 reads SGHAT; CDR2 reads FQNNGV. Here the CDR3 DNA reads TGTGCCAGCAGCTTAGGTCTAGCGGTCTTCAGCTCCTACGAGCAGTACTTC. Encoded protein: CASSLGLAVFSSYEQYF.

CDR3 coding DNA: TGTGCCAGCAGCTTTTACCCGGGCCAAATCCGCTCTGGGGCCAACGTCCTGACTTTC. Translating it yields CASSFYPGQIRSGANVLTF. The V and J genes are TRBV3-1 and TRBJ2-6; no firm D call. CDR1 and CDR2 (germline): LGHDT, YNNKEL (reference sequence). The CDR3 totals 19 residues. Trimming shortened V by 5 bases and J by 0 bases, and 20 bases separated the two germline ends. The complete variable domain, with remaining parts taken from reference TRBV3-1 and TRBJ2-6, reads DTAVSQTPKYLVTQMGNDKSIKCEQNLGHDTMYWYKQDSKKFLKIMFSYNNKELIINETVPNRFSPKSPDKAHLNLHINSLELGDSAVYFCASSFYPGQIRSGANVLTFGAGSRLTVL.

This clonotype was picked up many times. The V gene is TRBV12-3 or TRBV12-4, the J gene TRBJ1-3; D may be TRBD1 (5 bases). V shed 6 bases and J shed 6 bases, with 15 bases lying between them. CDR3 length: 14 residues. Written as DNA, the CDR3 is TGTGCCAGCAGGCCGGCAGGGTACGAAAACACCATATATTTT. The encoded protein is CASRPAGYENTIYF.

The rearrangement uses TRBV5-1 and TRBJ2-2, with D hard to call. V was cut by 0 bases and J by 2 bases, with 5 bases left in between. The CDR3 is 14 residues long. CDR1 and CDR2 (germline): SGHRS, YFSETQ. CDR3 DNA sequence: TGCGCCAGCAGCTTGGTTTTCAACACCGGGGAGCTGTTTTTT. It yields the protein CASSLVFNTGELFF.

The chain couples TRBV10-3 to TRBJ2-3; D not certain. The CDR3 runs to 12 residues. CDR1 and CDR2 (germline): ENHRY, SYGVKD. V lost 4 bases and J lost 6, with 8 bases in between. The CDR3 DNA reads as TGTGCCATCAGTGCTCGTCCCGATACGCAGTATTTT. This translates into CAISARPDTQYF.

This clonotype was observed a few times. The chain employs TRBV7-2 and TRBJ1-2, with D perhaps TRBD1 (5 bases). This CDR3 comprises 11 residues. Trimming removed 8 bases from V and 7 bases from J, with 11 bases in between. Germline V gene data show CDR1 as SGHTA and CDR2 as FQGNSA. The CDR3 bases are TGTGCCAGCCCGAGGGGTCGTGGCTACACCTTC. Its protein product is CASPRGRGYTF.

This clonotype was recorded many times. V gene TRBV20-1 combines with J gene TRBJ2-2, with D unresolved. Germline assignment: CDR1 DFQATT and CDR2 SNEGSKA (reference sequence). V was clipped by 0 bases and J by 2 bases, with 10 bases between them. This CDR3 has 15 residues. The CDR3: CSARDLPPNTGELFF. The DNA of the CDR3 is TGCAGTGCTAGAGATCTGCCCCCAAACACCGGGGAGCTGTTTTTT.

This clonotype was seen at least ten times. The chain couples TRBV20-1 to TRBJ2-3, with D maybe TRBD1 (6 bases). The V gene lost 5 bases and the J gene lost 4 bases, with 16 bases spanning the gap. The CDR3 is 14 amino acids. Germline V CDR1 and CDR2: DFQATT, SNEGSKA (reference sequence). CDR3 sequence reads: CSALGQSDADTQYF. The CDR3 DNA sequence: TGCAGTGCTCTTGGACAGTCCGACGCAGATACGCAGTATTTT.

The gene calls are TRBV29-1 and TRBJ2-2; TRBD1 matches 10 bases. The CDR3 is 16 residues long. The J segment lost 6 bases and the V segment lost 2 bases, leaving 9 bases of the junction unmatched. Looked up from germline, CDR1 is SQVTM and CDR2 is ANQGSEA. This CDR3 is CSVESPGQGRAGELFF. The CDR3 nucleotides are TGCAGCGTTGAATCTCCGGGACAGGGGAGGGCCGGGGAGCTGTTTTTT.

This clonotype was counted ten times or more. The genes are TRBV29-1 and TRBJ2-3, with TRBD2 matching over 8 bases. The V gene end was trimmed by 4 bases and the J gene end by 2 bases; junction bases not matched to a gene: 17. The CDR3 runs to 18 residues. Germline CDR1 reads SQVTM; CDR2 reads ANQGSEA. Written as DNA, the CDR3 is TGCAGCGTTGCCAACGATGTAGCGGGACCGCGGGACACAGATACGCAGTATTTT. This encodes CSVANDVAGPRDTDTQYF.

This clonotype has a count of ten or more. The chain uses TRBV24-1 and TRBJ2-1; D gene ambiguous. Germline V gene data show CDR1 as KGHDR and CDR2 as SFDVKD. V was shortened by 4 bases and J by 7 bases, with 10 bases between the two germline ends. This CDR3 spans 13 amino acids. The CDR3: CATSESSVNEQFF. For the CDR3, the DNA is TGTGCCACCAGTGAGTCGAGTGTGAATGAGCAGTTCTTC.